This T cell receptor beta chain originates from a study of blood T cell repertoires in COVID-19. On the study more broadly: T cells, B-cell-depleted T cells, or PBMCs provided the cDNA or gDNA that served as material.

Clinical history reported by participants formed the basis on which cohorts were assigned. Recovered status applied to Cohort 3 donors who had two consecutive negative PCRs. It also applied to those with clearance or with symptom resolution. CDR3 length: 18 residues. Germline CDR1 and CDR2: SNHLY and FYNNEI. J gave up 0 bases and V 2 bases, and 7 bases lay outside the gene matches. The assay was immunoSEQ multiplex PCR, and TCRdb's table has in-frame clones only and misses some. The sample records over 200,000 clones, approximately 84% being singletons. In this sample, this clone turned up once. The chain combines TRBV2 with TRBJ2-4; 10 nucleotides line up with TRBD2. The receptor's source is a man aged 55 to 70 who had recovered from COVID-19. The sample comprised PBMCs or T cells enriched from blood (not recorded which). The CDR3 DNA reads as TGTGCCAGCAGTGAACGGCCTAGCGGGGGACTAGCCAAAAACATTCAGTACTTC. It is translated as CASSERPSGGLAKNIQYF.